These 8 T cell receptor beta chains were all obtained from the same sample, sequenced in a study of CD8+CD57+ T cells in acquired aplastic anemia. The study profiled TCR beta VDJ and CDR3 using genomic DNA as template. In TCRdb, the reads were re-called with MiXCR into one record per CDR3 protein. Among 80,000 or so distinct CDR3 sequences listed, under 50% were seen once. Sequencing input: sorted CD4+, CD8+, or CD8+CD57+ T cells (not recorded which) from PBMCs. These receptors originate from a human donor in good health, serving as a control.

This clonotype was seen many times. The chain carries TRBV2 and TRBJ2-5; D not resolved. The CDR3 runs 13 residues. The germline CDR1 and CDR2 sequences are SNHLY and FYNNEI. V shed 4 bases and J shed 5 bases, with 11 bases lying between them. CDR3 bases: TGTGCCAGCAGTGGTCTAGGGTATGAGACCCAGTACTTC. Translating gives CASSGLGYETQYF.

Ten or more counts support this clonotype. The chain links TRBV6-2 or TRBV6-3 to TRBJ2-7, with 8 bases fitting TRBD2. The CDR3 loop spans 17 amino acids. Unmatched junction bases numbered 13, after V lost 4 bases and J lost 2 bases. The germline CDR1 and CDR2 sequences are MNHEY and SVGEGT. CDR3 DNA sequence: TGTGCCAGCAGTTTCGGTGAGGCAGCGGGAGCCCCCTACGAGCAGTACTTC. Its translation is CASSFGEAAGAPYEQYF.

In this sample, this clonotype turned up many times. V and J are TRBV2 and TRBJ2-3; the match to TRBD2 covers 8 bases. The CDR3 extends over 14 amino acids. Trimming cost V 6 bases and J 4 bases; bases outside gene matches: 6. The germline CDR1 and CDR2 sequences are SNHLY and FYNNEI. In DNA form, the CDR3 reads TGTGCCAGCAGGGGGGGACTAGACGCAGATACGCAGTATTTT. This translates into CASRGGLDADTQYF.

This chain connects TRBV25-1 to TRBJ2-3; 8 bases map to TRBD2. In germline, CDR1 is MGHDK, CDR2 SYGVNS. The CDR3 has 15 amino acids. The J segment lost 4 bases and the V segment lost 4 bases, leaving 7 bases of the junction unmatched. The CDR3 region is CASSARVGGADTQYF. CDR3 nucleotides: TGTGCCAGCAGTGCTAGAGTCGGGGGGGCAGATACGCAGTATTTT.

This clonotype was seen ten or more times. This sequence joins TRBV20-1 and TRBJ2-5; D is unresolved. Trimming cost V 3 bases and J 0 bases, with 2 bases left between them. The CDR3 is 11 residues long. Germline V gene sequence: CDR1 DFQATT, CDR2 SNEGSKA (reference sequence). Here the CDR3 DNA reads TGCAGTGCTAGGGACCAAGAGACCCAGTACTTC. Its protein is CSARDQETQYF.

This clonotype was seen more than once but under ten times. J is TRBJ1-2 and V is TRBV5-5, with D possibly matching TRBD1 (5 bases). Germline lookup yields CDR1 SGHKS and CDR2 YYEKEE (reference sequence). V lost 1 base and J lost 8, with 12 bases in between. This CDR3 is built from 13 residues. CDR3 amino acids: CASSLSPKGGYTF. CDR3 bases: TGTGCCAGCAGCTTGAGTCCCAAGGGGGGCTACACCTTC.

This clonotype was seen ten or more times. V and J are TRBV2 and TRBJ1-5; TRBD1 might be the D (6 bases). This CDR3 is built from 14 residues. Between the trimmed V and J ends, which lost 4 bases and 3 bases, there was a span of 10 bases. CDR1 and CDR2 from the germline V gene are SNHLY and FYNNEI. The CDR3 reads CASSAGGNNQPQHF. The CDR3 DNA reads TGTGCCAGCAGTGCTGGGGGCAACAATCAGCCCCAGCATTTT.

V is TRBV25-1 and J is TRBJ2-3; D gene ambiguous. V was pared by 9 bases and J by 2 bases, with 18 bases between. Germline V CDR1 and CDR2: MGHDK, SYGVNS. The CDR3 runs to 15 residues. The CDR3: CASSIDYRTTDTQYF. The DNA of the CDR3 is TGTGCCAGTAGTATAGATTACCGGACCACAGATACGCAGTATTTT.